The TCR beta chain described here comes from a study of shared clonotypes between healthy human individuals. The material for each subset, its genomic DNA, was split evenly across several immunoSEQ plates. Source study methods: ImmunoSEQ only sent back junction sequences with no quality scores, so filtering was done differently. Method: immunoSEQ multiplex PCR; TCRdb's copy keeps in-frame clones and lacks some. Clonal size and the V and J genes are those of that table, whereas D and trimming came from the DNA. The table includes 950,000 to 1,200,000 clones, approximately 75% detected once. Study conclusions and caveats: In general, naive subsets displayed greater estimated richness than memory subsets did. Sharing across four donors was highest in naive CD4 (roughly 5%) and lowest in memory CD8 (0.4%).

The CDR3 length is 15 residues. CDR1 and CDR2 (germline): SGHNT, YYREEE (reference sequence). V lost 4 bases and J 2 bases, leaving 15 bases between the germline ends. Notes on this clone: The antigen is not known.

This clonotype was obtained from a man younger than 35 in good health. Some clones in this sample may be carry-over from other donors' samples. This rearrangement joins TRBV5-4 to TRBJ1-1; possibly TRBD1 for D (6 bases). Sequenced: memory CD4+ T cells from PBMCs. Specified subset: CD45RA-negative fraction. The CDR3 sequence is CASSIMQGLNTEAFF. Written as DNA, the CDR3 is TGTGCCAGCAGCATCATGCAGGGGCTCAACACTGAAGCTTTCTTT.